The 17 T cell receptor beta chains reported below all come from one sample, sequenced in a study of neurological immune-mediated disorders. TCRdb independently ran MiXCR on the 5' RACE reads; one entry per CDR3 protein. This table has tens of thousands of distinct CDR3 sequences, 10% appearing once. Sequenced sample: PBMCs. The origin of the receptors is a man aged 35-49 years in good health.

This clonotype occurred many times. The rearrangement joins TRBV10-3 to TRBJ2-7; D is ambiguous. The CDR3 has 14 amino acids. Germline CDR1 and CDR2: ENHRY and SYGVKD. Trimming shortened V by 0 bases and J by 0 bases, and 6 bases separated the two germline ends. The CDR3 sequence: CAISESGSSYEQYF. The DNA of the CDR3 is TGTGCCATCAGTGAGTCGGGCAGCTCCTACGAGCAGTACTTC.

This clonotype was counted many times. This sequence joins TRBV5-6 and TRBJ2-5; D not certain. V lost 5 bases and J 5 bases, leaving 16 bases between the germline ends. This CDR3 contains 14 residues. Germline loops: CDR1 SGHDT, CDR2 YYEEEE. The CDR3 DNA reads as TGTGCCAGCAGTTTACGCAGGTATTTGGAGACCCAGTACTTC. Encoded protein: CASSLRRYLETQYF.

This clonotype was found many times. J is TRBJ2-2 and V is TRBV7-9, with TRBD2 as a possible D gene (6 bases). V was shortened by 8 bases and J by 7 bases, with 14 bases between the two germline ends. Germline loops: CDR1 SEHNR, CDR2 FQNEAQ (reference sequence). This CDR3 has 13 amino acids. This CDR3 reads CASFRGEIGELFF. CDR3 bases: TGTGCCAGCTTCCGCGGGGAGATCGGGGAGCTGTTTTTT.

This clonotype came up many times. The V call is TRBV12-3 or TRBV12-4, the J call TRBJ2-5; a possible D gene is TRBD2 (5 bases). The length of the CDR3 is 14 residues. Between the trimmed V and J ends, which lost 3 bases and 5 bases, there was a span of 13 bases. The CDR3 loop reads CASSFSWESETQYF. In DNA, the CDR3 is TGTGCCAGCAGTTTCTCCTGGGAGTCGGAGACCCAGTACTTC.

This clonotype was found many times. This chain joins TRBV10-3 and TRBJ2-3; D is unresolved. The V end lost 6 bases, the J end lost 0 bases, and 4 bases lay between the germline ends. CDR3 length: 12 amino acids. Germline V CDR1 and CDR2: ENHRY, SYGVKD. DNA for the CDR3: TGTGCCATCAGGGGGAGCACAGATACGCAGTATTTT. Protein product: CAIRGSTDTQYF.

Here the CDR3 DNA reads TGTGCCAGTAGTATCGACGGACAGAACACTGAAGCTTTCTTT. It codes for CASSIDGQNTEAFF. The genes are TRBV19 and TRBJ1-1, with D tentatively TRBD1 (5 bases). Germline loops: CDR1 LNHDA, CDR2 SQIVND (reference sequence). This CDR3 region has 14 residues. V was trimmed by 3 bases and J by 1 base, leaving 9 bases between them.

This clonotype was detected ten times or more. The DNA of the CDR3 is TGTGCCAGCAGGGGGGACGGGACAGTTAACACCGGGGAGCTGTTTTTT. Translated, it gives CASRGDGTVNTGELFF. This chain links TRBV27 with TRBJ2-2; 7 nucleotides line up with TRBD1. The CDR3 loop spans 16 amino acids. Germline loops: CDR1 MNHEY, CDR2 SMNVEV (reference sequence). V shed 6 bases and J 2 bases; nucleotides not matched to a gene: 9.

The genes are TRBV7-2 and TRBJ2-1; no definite D call. Trimming shortened V by 5 bases and J by 9 bases, and 14 bases separated the two germline ends. This CDR3 is built from 13 residues. In germline, CDR1 is SGHTA, CDR2 FQGNSA. The CDR3 is CASSQSILGEQFF. The CDR3 DNA is TGTGCCAGCAGCCAATCGATACTGGGTGAGCAGTTCTTC.

This clonotype was recorded many times. The rearrangement links TRBV5-1 to TRBJ2-7; TRBD2 matches at 8 bases. Trimming took 2 bases from V and 4 from J; bases not matched to a gene: 8. From germline, CDR1 is SGHRS and CDR2 YFSETQ. The length of the CDR3 is 15 residues. The DNA of the CDR3 is TGCGCCAGCAGCTTTAACGCGGGGGGAACTTACGAGCAGTACTTC. Protein sequence: CASSFNAGGTYEQYF.

This clonotype was counted many times. The chain couples TRBV14 to TRBJ1-4; D gene unclear. Trimming removed 4 bases from V and 0 bases from J, with 9 bases in between. Germline V gene lookup returns CDR1 SGHDN and CDR2 FVKESK. The CDR3 covers 15 residues. The CDR3 sequence is CASSPRAATNEKLFF. The CDR3 nucleotides are TGTGCCAGCAGCCCCCGGGCAGCAACTAATGAAAAACTGTTTTTT.

This clonotype was seen at least ten times. The CDR3: CASSSGPGGTQYF. In nucleotides, the CDR3 is TGCGCCAGCAGCTCGGGGCCCGGAGGGACCCAGTACTTC. V gene TRBV5-1 combines with J gene TRBJ2-5, with D tentatively TRBD1 or TRBD2 (5 bases each). Between the trimmed V and J ends, which lost 3 bases and 7 bases, there was a span of 13 bases. This CDR3 spans 13 amino acids. Germline CDR1 and CDR2: SGHRS and YFSETQ.

This clonotype was seen many times. The V and J genes are TRBV7-2 and TRBJ2-1, with a weak D call TRBD2 (7 bases). This CDR3 spans 13 amino acids. Germline V lookup: CDR1 SGHTA, CDR2 FQGNSA. Trimming pared 10 bases from V and 15 bases from J, leaving 25 bases between. The CDR3 is CATGEGESLRAFF. DNA of the CDR3: TGTGCCACAGGGGAGGGGGAAAGTTTAAGGGCGTTCTTC.

This clonotype was picked up many times. The chain is built from TRBV6-6 and TRBJ2-7, with D maybe TRBD1 (6 bases). The CDR3 covers 14 residues. Per the germline V gene, CDR1 is MNHNY and CDR2 is SVGAGI (reference sequence). V was clipped by 9 bases and J by 2 bases, with 17 bases between them. This CDR3 reads CASAKTGSPYEQYF. The CDR3 DNA reads TGTGCCAGTGCAAAAACAGGGTCCCCCTACGAGCAGTACTTC.

This clonotype was recorded at least ten times. The rearrangement links TRBV29-1 to TRBJ2-5; TRBD2 matches 9 bases. This CDR3 has 12 residues. J was trimmed by 5 bases and V by 6 bases; bases with no gene match: 4. Germline-derived CDR1 and CDR2 are SQVTM and ANQGSEA. CDR3 sequence reads: CSVSSGRETQYF. CDR3 bases: TGCAGCGTGAGCAGCGGGAGGGAGACCCAGTACTTC.

This clonotype was found many times. The chain links TRBV5-1 to TRBJ1-2; possible D gene TRBD1, 5 bases. CDR1 and CDR2 (germline): SGHRS, YFSETQ. This CDR3 is built from 11 residues. The V end lost 4 bases, the J end lost 8 bases, and 9 bases lay between the germline ends. The CDR3 DNA is TGCGCCAGCAGCGCGCCAGGGGGCTACACCTTC. Its translation is CASSAPGGYTF.

The chain has TRBV7-9 and TRBJ2-1; maybe TRBD1 (6 bases). CDR1 is SEHNR and CDR2 is FQNEAQ in the germline V gene (reference sequence). The germline V and J ends were trimmed by 5 bases and 7 bases, with 12 bases remaining between them. The length of the CDR3 is 13 residues. CDR3 DNA: TGTGCCAGCAGCCAGGGGACCGGTAATGAGCAGTTCTTC. Its protein product is CASSQGTGNEQFF.

Many counts were recorded for this clonotype. The V gene is TRBV28, the J gene TRBJ1-5; perhaps TRBD1 as D (5 bases). CDR1 and CDR2 (germline): MDHEN, SYDVKM. V was shortened by 2 bases and J by 1 base, with 9 bases between the two germline ends. The CDR3 is 15 amino acids. The CDR3 sequence is CASSLQGTSNQPQHF. Written as DNA, the CDR3 is TGTGCCAGCAGTTTACAGGGAACGAGCAATCAGCCCCAGCATTTT. Variable domain in full (rest from reference TRBV28 and TRBJ1-5): DVKVTQSSRYLVKRTGEKVFLECVQDMDHENMFWYRQDPGLGLRLIYFSYDVKMKEKGDIPEGYSVSREKKERFSLILESASTNQTSMYLCASSLQGTSNQPQHFGDGTRLSIL.